The T cell receptor (beta chain) under discussion was sequenced for a study of blood T cell repertoires in COVID-19. The overall study: Samples taken during acute and convalescent COVID-19 were collected in the United States, Italy and Spain. T cells, B-cell-depleted T cells, or PBMCs provided the cDNA or gDNA that served as material.

The length of the CDR3 is 14 residues. V trimming: 8 bases; J trimming: 0 bases; junction bases outside the gene matches: 7. CDR1 is SQVTM and CDR2 is ANQGSEA in the germline V gene. Under the authors' procedure: Using reference gene primer amplification, nucleated cell counts were estimated. Generated by immunoSEQ multiplex PCR, the TCRdb table keeps only in-frame clones and is missing some. That table supplies the V and J calls and clone size; D and trimming were determined from the DNA. The data contain roughly 150,000 clones, more than 75% of them seen just once; the ten biggest clones take up about a tenth.

The chain couples TRBV29-1 to TRBJ2-7, with 10 bases matching TRBD2. The sequenced sample was peripheral blood. The receptor comes from a man aged 55 to 70 who had recovered from COVID-19. CDR3 DNA sequence: TGCAGCATCTCCGGGACTAGCGACTCCTACGAGCAGTACTTC. Its protein is CSISGTSDSYEQYF.